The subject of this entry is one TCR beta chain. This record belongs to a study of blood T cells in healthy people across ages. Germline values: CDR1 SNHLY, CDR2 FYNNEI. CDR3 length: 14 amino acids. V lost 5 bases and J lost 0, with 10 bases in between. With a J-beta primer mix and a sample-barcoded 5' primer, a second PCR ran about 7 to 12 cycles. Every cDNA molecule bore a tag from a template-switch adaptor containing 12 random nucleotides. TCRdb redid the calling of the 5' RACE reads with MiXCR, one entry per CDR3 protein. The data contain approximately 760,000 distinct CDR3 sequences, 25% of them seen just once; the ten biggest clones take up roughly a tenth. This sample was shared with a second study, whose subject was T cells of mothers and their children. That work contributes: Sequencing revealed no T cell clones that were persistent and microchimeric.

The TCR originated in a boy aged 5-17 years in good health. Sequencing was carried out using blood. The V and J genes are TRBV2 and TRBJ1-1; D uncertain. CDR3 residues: CASSFEQMNTEAFF. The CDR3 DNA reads TGTGCCAGCAGTTTTGAACAGATGAACACTGAAGCTTTCTTT.